These T cell receptor beta chains were read from a single sample in a study of blood T cells in healthy people across ages. TCRdb re-called the 5' RACE reads with MiXCR, one entry per CDR3 protein. Found here are about a million distinct CDR3 sequences, around 48% of them singletons; the top ten hold about an eighth. Sequencing was carried out using blood. The receptors derive from a man younger than 45 in good health. The CDR3 runs from the conserved cysteine through the conserved F or W. D genes are given only for firm matches. Size values are once, few and many counts, or a class for expanded clones, and some rows have none.

TRBV4-1	TRBJ2-4	.	.	TGCGCCAGCAGCCAGTACAACAGGGTCACAACACGTGAGCAGTACTTC	CASSQYNRVTTREQYF
TRBV20-1	TRBJ1-2	once	.	TGCAGTGCTAGCCAACAGGGTTTTTATGGCTACACCTTC	CSASQQGFYGYTF
TRBV20-1	TRBJ2-1	.	TRBD1	TGCAGTGCTCCCGGGACAGGGTCCTACAATGAGCAGTTCTTC	CSAPGTGSYNEQFF
TRBV20-1	TRBJ2-1	few	.	TGCAGTGCAAAAAAGGGTGGAGCGGGCAGTGAGCAGTTCTTC	CSAKKGGAGSEQFF
TRBV27	TRBJ1-2	.	.	TGCGCTAGCAGTTTAGACCAAAACGATGGCTACACCTTC	CASSLDQNDGYTF
TRBV29-1	TRBJ2-6	few	.	TGCAGCGTCCAGGTAGCTGGGGCCAACGTCCTGACTTTC	CSVQVAGANVLTF
TRBV24-1	TRBJ2-1	.	TRBD2	TGTGCCACCAGTTTCCAGAAGGGACTAGCCAGTGAGCAGTTCTTC	CATSFQKGLASEQFF
TRBV24-1	TRBJ1-2	few	.	TGTGCCACCAGTGATTCTAACCGTGTTCGTGGCTACACCTTC	CATSDSNRVRGYTF
TRBV28	TRBJ1-4	.	.	TGTGCCAGCAGTTTCGACAGCACAACTAATGAAAAACTGTTTTTT	CASSFDSTTNEKLFF
TRBV10-3	TRBJ2-3	.	TRBD2	TGTGCCACACTAGCGGGGCCAGATACGCAGTATTTT	CATLAGPDTQYF
TRBV6-2/TRBV6-3	TRBJ1-2	.	.	TGTGCCTCGCGGCAAGCAGCTAACTATGGCTACACCTTC	CASRQAANYGYTF
TRBV10-3	TRBJ1-1	few	.	TGTGCCATCAACCCGACAGAAGTGAACACTGAAGCTTTCTTT	CAINPTEVNTEAFF
TRBV12-1	TRBJ1-2	.	.	TGTGCCAGCAGCACCTCAGGGACTCTCTATGGCTACACCTTC	CASSTSGTLYGYTF
TRBV7-6	TRBJ2-1	few	TRBD2	TGTGCCAGCAGCATGCCCCTAGGTCCCGGGAGGCCCACCTACAATGAGCAGTTCTTC	CASSMPLGPGRPTYNEQFF
TRBV11-3	TRBJ2-1	many	TRBD2	TGTGCCAGCAGCTCCGGGACTAGAAGCTACAATGAGCAGTTCTTC	CASSSGTRSYNEQFF
TRBV4-1	TRBJ2-7	few	.	TGCGCCAGCAGCCAAGTACCTAGCATCTCATCCTACGAGCAGTACTTC	CASSQVPSISSYEQYF
TRBV27	TRBJ1-1	once	.	TGTGCCAGCAGTTTATCGTACCCGAACACTGAAGCTTTCTTT	CASSLSYPNTEAFF
TRBV2	TRBJ1-5	.	.	TGTGCCAGCAGTACACAGGAGAATCAGCCCCAGCATTTT	CASSTQENQPQHF
TRBV14	TRBJ2-1	.	TRBD2	TGTGCCAGCAGCCAGGATCAGGGACTACCCTACAATGAGCAGTTCTTC	CASSQDQGLPYNEQFF
TRBV7-2	TRBJ1-2	.	.	TGTGCCAGCAGCTCCGTCGACAGAGGGATCTATGGCTACACCTTC	CASSSVDRGIYGYTF
TRBV9	TRBJ2-1	.	.	TGTGCCAGCAGCGTAGGGGGCAGCACCTCCTACAATGAGCAGTTCTTC	CASSVGGSTSYNEQFF
TRBV5-6	TRBJ1-5	.	TRBD1	TGTGCCAGCAGCGGAGGACAGGGGGCAAAGGCGCAGCCCCAGCATTTT	CASSGGQGAKAQPQHF
TRBV12-3/TRBV12-4	TRBJ2-1	.	.	TGTGCCAGCAGAGGGATATTTGCTCGCAATGAGCAGTTCTTC	CASRGIFARNEQFF
TRBV6-4	TRBJ2-3	.	TRBD2	TGTGCCAGCAGTGACAAAGCGGGAGATAGCACAGATACGCAGTATTTT	CASSDKAGDSTDTQYF
TRBV6-6	TRBJ2-7	.	.	TGTGCCAGCAGTACCCAGGGGAACGAGCAGTACTTC	CASSTQGNEQYF
TRBV4-1	TRBJ2-5	.	TRBD2	TGCGCCAGCAATCTGGAATGGCTAGCGGGGGCCCAGTACCAAGAGACCCAGTACTTC	CASNLEWLAGAQYQETQYF
TRBV9	TRBJ1-2	few	.	TGTGCCAGCAGCGTAGCCCTGGACGTTAACTATGGCTACACCTTC	CASSVALDVNYGYTF
TRBV20-1	TRBJ1-2	.	TRBD1	TGCATTCTACCGGACAGGTACTATGGCTACACCTTC	CILPDRYYGYTF
TRBV9	TRBJ2-7	few	.	TGTGCCAGCAGCGTTGGGTCAGCCGGGGAGCAGTACTTC	CASSVGSAGEQYF
TRBV7-2	TRBJ1-1	.	.	TGTGCCAGCAGCTTAGCATCCGTACAGAGTGAAGCTTTCTTT	CASSLASVQSEAFF
TRBV10-3	TRBJ2-2	.	.	TGTGCCATCAGTGAGTCACGGACCACGGATGTACTGTTTTTT	CAISESRTTDVLFF
TRBV9	TRBJ2-1	.	TRBD1	TGTGCCAGCAGCAGAGGGACAGGGGGCGGAGATGAGCAGTTCTTC	CASSRGTGGGDEQFF
TRBV29-1	TRBJ2-7	.	.	TGCAGCGTGGAAAACAGGGAGAGCTCCTACGAGCAGTACTTC	CSVENRESSYEQYF
TRBV7-9	TRBJ2-7	few	.	TGTGCCAGCAGCTCACCTACAGACCGACTCATTTCCTACGAGCAGTACTTC	CASSSPTDRLISYEQYF
TRBV20-1	TRBJ1-2	.	.	TGCAGTGCTAGAGATTTATATTCCCGGGACACAAGAGAGTATGGCTACACCTTC	CSARDLYSRDTREYGYTF
TRBV29-1	TRBJ2-5	few	.	TGCAGCGGAGGACGGATAGAGACCCAGTACTTC	CSGGRIETQYF
TRBV6-5	TRBJ1-6	.	TRBD1	TGTGCCAGCAGCCAAGCGGGGACAGATAATTCACCCCTCCACTTT	CASSQAGTDNSPLHF
TRBV6-6	TRBJ2-5	.	TRBD2	TGTGCCAGCAGTTATACTAGCGGAAACCAAGAGACCCAGTACTTC	CASSYTSGNQETQYF
TRBV14	TRBJ1-4	.	TRBD1	TGTGCCAGCAGCCCTAGACAGGGATCTGAAAAACTGTTTTTT	CASSPRQGSEKLFF
TRBV7-2	TRBJ2-3	.	.	TGTGCCAGCAGCTGGGGGGGCGGGGCCACAGATACGCAGTATTTT	CASSWGGGATDTQYF
TRBV12-3/TRBV12-4	TRBJ2-5	.	.	TGTGCCAGCAGTCTTGCCCGGACAGTCCAAGAGACCCAGTACTTC	CASSLARTVQETQYF
TRBV28	TRBJ2-5	many	.	TGTGCCAGCAGTTCCCCCGTCGCTCAAGAGACCCAGTACTTC	CASSSPVAQETQYF
TRBV20-1	TRBJ1-2	few	.	TGCAGTGCGCAACTAACGGACGGGGGGTATGGCTACACCTTC	CSAQLTDGGYGYTF